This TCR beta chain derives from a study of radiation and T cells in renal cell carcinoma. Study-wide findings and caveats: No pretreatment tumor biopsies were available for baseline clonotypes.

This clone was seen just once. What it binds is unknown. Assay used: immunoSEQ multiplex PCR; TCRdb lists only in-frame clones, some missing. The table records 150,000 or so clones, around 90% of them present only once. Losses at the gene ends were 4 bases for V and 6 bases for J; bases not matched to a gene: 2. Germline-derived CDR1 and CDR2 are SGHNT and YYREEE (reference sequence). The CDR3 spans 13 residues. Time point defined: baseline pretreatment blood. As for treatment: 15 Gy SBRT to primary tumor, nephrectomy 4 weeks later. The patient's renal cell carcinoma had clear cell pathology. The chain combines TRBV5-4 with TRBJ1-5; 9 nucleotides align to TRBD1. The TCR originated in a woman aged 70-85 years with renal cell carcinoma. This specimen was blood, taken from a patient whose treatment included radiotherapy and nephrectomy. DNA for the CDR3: TGTGCCAGCAGCAAGGACAGGGGTCAGCCCCAGCATTTT. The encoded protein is CASSKDRGQPQHF.